The source of this TCR beta chain is a study of T-cell reconstitution after alpha-beta-depleted transplantation in children. Study-level points and caveats: Certain patients had high TCRbeta diversity at day 60, and it came from recipient T cells and thymic progenitors that survived. About two months after transplant, alpha-beta T cells reportedly came from several hundred expanded graft clones. One year post-transplant, T-cell counts and diversity were largely derived from T cells produced anew.

Unique molecular identifiers were used in preparing the TCRbeta library. MiXCR was run by TCRdb on the PCR reads, yielding one entry per CDR3 protein. The sample lists approximately 6,000 distinct CDR3 sequences, roughly 16% occurring once. In its sample, this clonotype was seen a few times. Its antigen is undetermined. CDR1 DFQATT and CDR2 SNEGSKA come from the germline V gene (reference sequence). This CDR3 contains 14 residues. This clonotype was obtained from a patient between 2 and 9 years old who had a stem cell transplant for inherited bone marrow failure, so the T cells may come from the graft donor. The sequencing used PBMCs, mostly from graft donor cells, collected 180 days after TCRalphabeta/CD19-depleted stem cell transplant. This sequence joins TRBV20-1 and TRBJ2-5, with D perhaps matching TRBD2 (6 bases). CDR3 DNA: TGCTGCTGGGGCGCGGGGCCGGGCGGGGAGACCCAGTACTTC. This encodes CCWGAGPGGETQYF.